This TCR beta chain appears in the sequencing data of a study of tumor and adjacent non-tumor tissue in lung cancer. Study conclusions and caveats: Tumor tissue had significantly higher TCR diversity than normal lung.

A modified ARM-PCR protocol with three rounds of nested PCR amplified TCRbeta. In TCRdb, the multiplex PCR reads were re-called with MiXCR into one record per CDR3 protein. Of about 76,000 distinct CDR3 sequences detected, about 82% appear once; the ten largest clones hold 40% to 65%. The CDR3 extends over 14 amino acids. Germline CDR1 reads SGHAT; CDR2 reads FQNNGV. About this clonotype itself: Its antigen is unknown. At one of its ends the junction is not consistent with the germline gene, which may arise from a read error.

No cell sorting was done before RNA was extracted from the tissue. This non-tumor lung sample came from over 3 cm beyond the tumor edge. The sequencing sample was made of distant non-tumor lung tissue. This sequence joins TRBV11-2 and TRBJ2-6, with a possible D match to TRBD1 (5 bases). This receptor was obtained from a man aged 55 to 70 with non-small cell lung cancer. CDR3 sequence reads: CANSPISGANVMTF. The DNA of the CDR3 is TGTGCCAACAGTCCTATCTCTGGGGCCAACGTTATGACTTTT.